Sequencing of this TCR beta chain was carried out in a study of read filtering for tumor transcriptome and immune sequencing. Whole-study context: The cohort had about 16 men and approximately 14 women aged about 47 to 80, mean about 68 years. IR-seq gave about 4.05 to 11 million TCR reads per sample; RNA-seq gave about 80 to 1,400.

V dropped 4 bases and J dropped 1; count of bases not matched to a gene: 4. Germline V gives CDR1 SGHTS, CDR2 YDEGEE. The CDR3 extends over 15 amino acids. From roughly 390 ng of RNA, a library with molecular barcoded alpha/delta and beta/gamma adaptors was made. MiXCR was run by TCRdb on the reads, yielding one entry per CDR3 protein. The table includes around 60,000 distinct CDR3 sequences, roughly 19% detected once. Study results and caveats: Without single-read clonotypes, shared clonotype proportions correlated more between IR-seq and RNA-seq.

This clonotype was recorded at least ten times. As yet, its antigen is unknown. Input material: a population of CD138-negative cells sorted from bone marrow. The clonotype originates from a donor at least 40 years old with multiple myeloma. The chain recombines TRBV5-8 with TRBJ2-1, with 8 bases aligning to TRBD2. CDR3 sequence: CASSRGTSSYNEQFF. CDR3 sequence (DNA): TGTGCCAGCAGCCGGGGGACTAGTTCCTACAATGAGCAGTTCTTC.